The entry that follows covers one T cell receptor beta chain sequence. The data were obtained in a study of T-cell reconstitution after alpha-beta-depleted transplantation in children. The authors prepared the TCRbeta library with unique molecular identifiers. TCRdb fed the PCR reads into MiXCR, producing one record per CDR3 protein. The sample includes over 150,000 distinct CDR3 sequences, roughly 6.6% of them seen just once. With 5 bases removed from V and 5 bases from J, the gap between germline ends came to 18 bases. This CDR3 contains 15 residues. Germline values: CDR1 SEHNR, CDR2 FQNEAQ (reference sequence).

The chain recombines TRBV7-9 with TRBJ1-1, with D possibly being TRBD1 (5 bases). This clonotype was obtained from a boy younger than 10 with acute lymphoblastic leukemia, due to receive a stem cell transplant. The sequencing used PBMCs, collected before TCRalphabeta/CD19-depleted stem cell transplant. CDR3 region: CASSARQTLRTEAFF. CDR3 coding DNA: TGTGCCAGCAGCGCCCGACAGACATTGAGGACTGAAGCTTTCTTT.